Below, 17 T cell receptor beta chains from the same sample are listed, as sequenced in a study of T cell responses to AZD1222 COVID-19 vaccine (dated by TCRdb to about 2021). To prepare the library, the immunoSEQ multiplex PCR assay was applied. TCRdb provides this immuneACCESS table in a form limited to in-frame rearrangements. Some clones are lacking; in checked studies, under half of them reflect an unresolved V gene, and why the rest are absent is not known. The sample table records roughly 65,000 clones; about three quarters of these occur just once. The ten largest clones add up to 9.5% to 13% of the sample. According to the study, the label for this sample's time point signals: baseline before first vaccination. The sequencing here drew on peripheral blood, taken on day 0 of AZD1222 vaccination. The receptors were sampled from an adult in good health.

The chain joins TRBV19 to TRBJ1-2; the D gene is possibly TRBD1 (6 bases). Germline V CDR1 and CDR2: LNHDA, SQIVND (reference sequence). V lost 6 bases and J lost 13, with 21 bases in between. This CDR3 has 13 residues. CDR3 sequence reads: CASRNHQGFLLTF. CDR3 sequence (DNA): TGTGCCAGTAGGAACCATCAGGGGTTCTTGCTCACCTTC. The variable domain in full, with the rest retrieved from reference TRBV19 and TRBJ1-2, is DGGITQSPKYLFRKEGQNVTLSCEQNLNHDAMYWYRQDPGQGLRLIYYSQIVNDFQKGDIAEGYSVSREKKESFPLTVTSAQKNPTAFYLCASRNHQGFLLTFGSGTRLTVV.

The chain has TRBV19 and TRBJ2-1; 10 nucleotides match TRBD2. The CDR3 is 13 amino acids. Germline V gene sequence: CDR1 LNHDA, CDR2 SQIVND (reference sequence). Trimming cost V 7 bases and J 10 bases; bases outside gene matches: 7. This CDR3 is CASTISSGGEQFF. DNA of the CDR3: TGTGCCAGTACCATTTCTAGCGGGGGCGAGCAGTTCTTC.

V is TRBV19 and J is TRBJ1-2, with D perhaps matching TRBD1 (6 bases). The CDR3 covers 15 residues. Germline CDR1 is LNHDA and CDR2 is SQIVND (reference sequence). V shed 1 base and J shed 3 bases, with 12 bases lying between them. CDR3 DNA: TGTGCCAGTAGTATAGGTACAGGGACTTACTATGGCTACACCTTC. This codes for CASSIGTGTYYGYTF.

The chain couples TRBV3-1 (or the pseudogene TRBV3-2) to TRBJ1-3; D might be TRBD1 (5 bases). The CDR3 length is 14 residues. Germline V gene lookup returns CDR1 LGHDT and CDR2 YNNKEL (reference sequence). Trimming shortened V by 3 bases and J by 2 bases, and 8 bases separated the two germline ends. The CDR3: CASSQRDAGNTIYF. The CDR3, as DNA: TGTGCCAGCAGCCAGCGGGACGCTGGAAACACCATATATTTT.

This clone was seen a single time. The CDR3 sequence: CASSVLSSYNSPLHF. The CDR3 DNA is TGTGCCAGCAGTGTTCTCAGCTCCTATAATTCACCCCTCCACTTT. This chain links TRBV6-2 or TRBV6-3 with TRBJ1-6; no clear D. V lost 5 bases, J lost 0 bases, and 8 bases lay in between. CDR1 and CDR2 from the germline V gene are MNHEY and SVGEGT. CDR3 length equals 15 residues.

This clone showed up just a few times. This rearrangement joins TRBV3-1 (or the pseudogene TRBV3-2) to TRBJ2-5; 7 bases map to TRBD2. This CDR3 spans 16 amino acids. J gave up 5 bases and V 3 bases, and 12 bases lay outside the gene matches. The germline gives CDR1 LGHDT, CDR2 YNNKEL (reference sequence). The CDR3 coding sequence is TGTGCCAGCAGCCACCGAAACCGGGACTATGAGGAGACCCAGTACTTC. Its translation is CASSHRNRDYEETQYF.

This chain connects TRBV29-1 to TRBJ1-4; unclear D gene. CDR3 length equals 12 residues. With 5 bases removed from V and 3 bases from J, the gap between germline ends came to 7 bases. The germline V gene encodes CDR1 SQVTM and CDR2 ANQGSEA. DNA for the CDR3: TGCAGCGTTCTTCAGCCTAATGAAAAACTGTTTTTT. This codes for CSVLQPNEKLFF.

This rearrangement joins TRBV7-9 to TRBJ2-1; 13 bases map to TRBD2. The V gene's germline CDR1 is SEHNR and CDR2 FQNEAQ (reference sequence). This CDR3 comprises 15 residues. The J segment lost 11 bases and the V segment lost 5 bases, leaving 9 bases of the junction unmatched. CDR3 DNA: TGTGCCAGCAGCGAGTTAGGGGGACTAGCGGGGAAGCAGTTCTTC. Translation: CASSELGGLAGKQFF.

DNA of the CDR3: TGTGCCAGTAGAGACAGGGGTAGCACCGGGGAGCTGTTTTTT. Translation gives CASRDRGSTGELFF. This rearrangement joins TRBV19 to TRBJ2-2; 8 nucleotides line up with TRBD1. The CDR3 runs 14 residues. V was pared by 6 bases and J by 4 bases, with 4 bases of the junction left unmatched. Germline V gives CDR1 LNHDA, CDR2 SQIVND (reference sequence).

This rearrangement joins TRBV7-3 to TRBJ1-2; D unclear. V was shortened by 3 bases and J by 2 bases, with 10 bases between the two germline ends. The germline V gene has CDR1 SGHTA and CDR2 FQGTGA. This CDR3 region has 14 residues. In DNA form, the CDR3 reads TGTGCCAGCAGCTTCCTCACAGTGAACTATGGCTACACCTTC. It translates to CASSFLTVNYGYTF. Filled out from reference TRBV7-3 and TRBJ1-2, the complete variable domain reads GAGVSQTPSNKVTEKGKYVELRCDPISGHTALYWYRQSLGQGPEFLIYFQGTGAADDSGLPNDRFFAVRPEGSVSTLKIQRTERGDSAVYLCASSFLTVNYGYTFGSGTRLTVV.

The chain links TRBV6-2 or TRBV6-3 to TRBJ2-2; D might be TRBD2 (5 bases). The V gene lost 2 bases and the J gene lost 1 base, with 8 bases spanning the gap. This CDR3 comprises 15 residues. Germline V gene sequence: CDR1 MNHEY, CDR2 SVGEGT. The DNA of the CDR3 is TGTGCCAGCAGTTACCTGGCGGGGAACACCGGGGAGCTGTTTTTT. This translates into CASSYLAGNTGELFF.

This chain joins TRBV12-3 or TRBV12-4 and TRBJ2-3; no definite D call. CDR3 length equals 12 residues. Trimming removed 3 bases at V and 3 bases at J, with 4 bases between. The DNA for the CDR3 is TGTGCCAGCAGTTTCGGTACAGATACGCAGTATTTT. Its translation is CASSFGTDTQYF.

The V and J genes are TRBV11-3 and TRBJ2-2; 8 bases line up with TRBD2. The V segment lost 1 base and the J segment 5 bases; nucleotides outside the gene matches: 6. Per germline, CDR1 SGHNT and CDR2 YENEEA. The CDR3 has 16 residues. CDR3 sequence: CASSLVGGARTGELFF. The DNA for the CDR3 is TGTGCCAGCAGCTTAGTCGGGGGGGCTCGGACCGGGGAGCTGTTTTTT.

The genes are TRBV7-6 and TRBJ1-1, with D possibly matching TRBD1 (6 bases). This CDR3 region has 14 residues. Germline V gives CDR1 SGHVS, CDR2 FNYEAQ. Trimming shortened V by 0 bases and J by 4 bases, and 9 bases separated the two germline ends. The CDR3 coding sequence is TGTGCCAGCAGCTTAGCTCAGGGGACCACTGAAGCTTTCTTT. Its translation: CASSLAQGTTEAFF.

This chain joins TRBV5-5 and TRBJ1-5; unclear D gene. Per germline, CDR1 SGHKS and CDR2 YYEKEE (reference sequence). The CDR3 has 13 residues. Trimming took 0 bases from V and 7 from J, leaving 8 bases between them. The CDR3 DNA is TGTGCCAGCAGCTTGGACGACGGCCAGCCCCAGCATTTT. It translates to CASSLDDGQPQHF.

The J gene is TRBJ2-7, the V gene TRBV7-3; D might be TRBD2 (6 bases). The ends were cut back, 5 bases at V and 0 bases at J, with 14 bases in the middle. CDR1 and CDR2 (germline): SGHTA, FQGTGA. This CDR3 has 15 amino acids. CDR3 sequence (DNA): TGTGCCAGCAGCCCAACCGCGGGGTTCTCCTACGAGCAGTACTTC. The encoded protein is CASSPTAGFSYEQYF.

The chain combines TRBV6-5 with TRBJ1-4; no definite D call. CDR3 length: 15 residues. Germline V gives CDR1 MNHEY, CDR2 SVGAGI. The germline V and J ends were trimmed by 2 bases and 8 bases, with 15 bases remaining between them. The CDR3 nucleotides read TGTGCCAGCAGTTACGAAAGGGCGGGAGGGGAAAAACTGTTTTTT. Protein: CASSYERAGGEKLFF.